This is a list of T cell receptor beta chains from one sample in a study of blood T cell repertoires in COVID-19. The data were produced by immunoSEQ multiplex PCR, yet TCRdb's version contains in-frame clones alone and is incomplete. This sample has 200,000 to 250,000 clones, with under 90% found just once. The specimen was PBMCs or T cells enriched from blood (not recorded which). The source of these receptors is a man aged 60-69 years who had recovered from COVID-19. Each CDR3 is given with its conserved first and last residue. Fields, in order: J gene, V gene, D gene, clone size, CDR3 protein, CDR3 DNA. D genes are given only for firm matches. The size entry is marked missing in some rows and otherwise reads once, few, many or a size class.

>TRBJ2-2|TRBV10-3|NA|NA
CAISESEYTGELFF
TGTGCCATCAGTGAGTCGGAGTACACCGGGGAGCTGTTTTTT
>TRBJ1-2|TRBV6-5|TRBD1|NA
CASRTTRGNYGYTF
TGTGCCAGCAGAACCACCAGGGGGAACTATGGCTACACCTTC
>TRBJ2-5|TRBV27|TRBD1|NA
CASSFATGTETQYF
TGTGCCAGCAGTTTCGCGACAGGGACGGAGACCCAGTACTTC
>TRBJ2-7|TRBV6-2/TRBV6-3|TRBD1|NA
CASSYQLRMFGQGSYEQYF
TGTGCCAGCAGTTACCAACTCCGGATGTTTGGACAGGGTTCCTACGAGCAGTACTTC
>TRBJ2-5|TRBV3-1/TRBV3-2|NA|few
CASRLPVQETQYF
TGTGCCAGCAGACTACCCGTCCAAGAGACCCAGTACTTC
>TRBJ2-4|TRBV4-3|TRBD1|NA
CASSQDNGQGLGPLAKNIQYF
TGCGCCAGCAGCCAAGATAACGGACAGGGATTAGGCCCTCTAGCCAAAAACATTCAGTACTTC
>TRBJ1-2|TRBV7-7|TRBD1|NA
CASSLGQGDGYTF
TGTGCTAGCAGCTTAGGACAGGGCGATGGCTACACCTTC
>TRBJ2-3|TRBV7-8|TRBD2|NA
CASSSRLAVRTDTQYF
TGTGCCAGCAGCTCTCGACTAGCGGTACGCACAGATACGCAGTATTTT
>TRBJ2-7|TRBV18|NA|NA
CASSPLQQGLYEQYF
TGTGCCAGCTCCCCGCTTCAACAGGGTTTGTACGAGCAGTACTTC
>TRBJ2-1|TRBV9|TRBD2|few
CASSGLPGGAHNEQFF
TGTGCCAGCAGCGGCCTCCCCGGGGGGGCTCACAATGAGCAGTTCTTC
>TRBJ2-5|TRBV4-1|TRBD1|NA
CASSRLDRGETQYF
TGCGCCAGCAGCCGACTAGACAGGGGAGAGACCCAGTACTTC
>TRBJ2-7|TRBV25-1|NA|NA
CASSNTGGAEQYF
TGTGCCAGCAGTAATACAGGGGGGGCCGAGCAGTACTTC
>TRBJ1-2|TRBV2|TRBD1|NA
CASSLGQPYGYTF
TGTGCCAGCAGTTTGGGACAGCCCTATGGCTACACCTTC
>TRBJ1-2|TRBV7-2|TRBD1|NA
CASSLEQQGAINYGYTF
TGTGCCAGCAGCTTAGAACAACAGGGGGCAATTAACTATGGCTACACCTTC
>TRBJ2-7|TRBV7-2|TRBD1|NA
CASSLVGGPLTKQYF
TGTGCCAGCAGCTTAGTAGGGGGCCCTCTTACGAAGCAGTACTTC
>TRBJ1-6|TRBV27|NA|few
CASSLVSHNSPLHF
TGTGCCAGCAGTTTAGTCAGTCACAATTCACCCCTCCACTTT
>TRBJ1-1|TRBV14|NA|NA
CASSPRLMNTEAFF
TGTGCCAGCAGCCCCAGGCTTATGAACACTGAAGCTTTCTTT
>TRBJ2-3|TRBV11-2|TRBD1|NA
CASSPGQGQTDTQYF
TGTGCCAGCAGCCCGGGACAGGGTCAGACAGATACGCAGTATTTT
>TRBJ2-5|TRBV11-3|TRBD1|few
CASSSRRDSHQETQYF
TGTGCCAGCAGCTCTCGAAGGGACAGCCATCAAGAGACCCAGTACTTC
>TRBJ1-1|TRBV18|NA|NA
CASATATEAFF
TGTGCCAGCGCGACAGCCACTGAAGCTTTCTTT
>TRBJ2-6|TRBV15|NA|NA
CATSSDSSGANVLTF
TGTGCCACCAGCAGTGACTCCTCTGGGGCCAACGTCCTGACTTTC
>TRBJ1-3|TRBV9|NA|NA
CASSNDQAIYF
TGTGCCAGCAGCAACGATCAGGCCATATATTTT
>TRBJ1-5|TRBV27|NA|NA
CASSLARNQPQHF
TGTGCCAGCAGTTTGGCCCGCAATCAGCCCCAGCATTTT
>TRBJ1-2|TRBV2|NA|NA
CASSATPGTTYGYTF
TGTGCCAGCAGTGCGACCCCCGGGACAACCTATGGCTACACCTTC
>TRBJ2-3|TRBV7-9|NA|NA
CASSLRGAGTDTQYF
TGTGCCAGCAGCTTAAGAGGCGCGGGCACAGATACGCAGTATTTT
>TRBJ2-3|TRBV7-2|TRBD2|few
CASSLTGGVGYSTDTQYF
TGTGCCAGCAGCCTCACGGGGGGTGTAGGGTATAGCACAGATACGCAGTATTTT
>TRBJ1-5|TRBV19|TRBD1|once
CASSVGQRLYQPQHF
TGTGCCAGTAGTGTGGGACAGAGGCTCTATCAGCCCCAGCATTTT
>TRBJ1-2|TRBV19|NA|once
CASSISRGSGYTF
TGTGCCAGTAGTATCAGCAGGGGCTCTGGCTACACCTTC
>TRBJ2-7|TRBV5-4|TRBD2|NA
CASSLAGTSGAYEQYF
TGTGCCAGCAGCTTGGCTGGGACTAGCGGGGCATACGAGCAGTACTTC
>TRBJ2-3|TRBV11-3|TRBD2|NA
CASSLRSGGGTDTQYF
TGTGCCAGCAGCTTGCGAAGCGGGGGGGGTACAGATACGCAGTATTTT
>TRBJ1-4|TRBV4-3|TRBD1|NA
CASSQVGGEAPLFF
TGCGCCAGCAGCCAAGTAGGGGGCGAGGCCCCACTGTTTTTT
>TRBJ2-5|TRBV24-1|TRBD1|NA
CATSDPRDRKETQYF
TGTGCCACCAGTGATCCTAGGGACAGGAAAGAGACCCAGTACTTC
>TRBJ2-1|TRBV5-1|TRBD2|NA
CASSLRTSGGAIGEQFF
TGCGCCAGCAGCTTGAGGACTAGCGGGGGGGCTATTGGTGAGCAGTTCTTC
>TRBJ2-7|TRBV15|TRBD1|NA
CATSTNRGQSYEQYF
TGTGCCACCAGCACCAACAGGGGCCAATCCTACGAGCAGTACTTC
>TRBJ1-2|TRBV5-6|NA|NA
CASGTGSIHGYTF
TGTGCCAGCGGCACCGGGTCCATTCATGGCTACACCTTC
>TRBJ2-5|TRBV9|TRBD2|NA
CASIEPSGEKQETQYF
TGTGCCAGCATCGAGCCTAGCGGGGAGAAACAAGAGACCCAGTACTTC
>TRBJ2-7|TRBV19|NA|NA
CASSIQDDSYEQYF
TGTGCCAGTAGTATTCAGGACGACAGTTACGAGCAGTACTTC
>TRBJ2-7|TRBV11-2|TRBD1|few
CASNLMGQNEEQYF
TGTGCCAGCAACTTAATGGGACAGAACGAGGAGCAGTACTTC
>TRBJ1-6|TRBV6-5|TRBD1|NA
CASSSGQGYNSPLHF
TGTGCCAGCAGTTCGGGACAGGGGTATAATTCACCCCTCCACTTT
>TRBJ1-2|TRBV5-1|TRBD1|NA
CASSVRQGDYGYTF
TGCGCCAGCAGCGTGCGACAGGGAGACTATGGCTACACCTTC
>TRBJ1-6|TRBV7-9|TRBD1|NA
CASSLAGTGGNSPLHF
TGTGCCAGCAGCTTAGCCGGGACAGGGGGTAATTCACCCCTCCACTTT
>TRBJ2-5|TRBV3-1/TRBV3-2|NA|NA
CASSQDVGGRETQYF
TGTGCCAGCAGCCAAGATGTGGGGGGGCGCGAGACCCAGTACTTC
>TRBJ1-5|TRBV12-5|NA|NA
CASGPGVMAQPQHF
TGTGCTAGTGGTCCAGGGGTGATGGCTCAGCCCCAGCATTTT
>TRBJ1-2|TRBV5-1|NA|NA
CASSPRGESSYGYTF
TGCGCCAGCAGCCCGCGGGGGGAATCAAGCTATGGCTACACCTTC
>TRBJ1-2|TRBV6-5|NA|once
CASSYSGRGMGYTF
TGTGCCAGCAGTTACTCTGGCAGGGGAATGGGCTACACCTTC
>TRBJ2-2|TRBV10-3|NA|NA
CAISEGRGTGELFF
TGTGCCATCAGTGAGGGACGGGGCACCGGGGAGCTGTTTTTT